This paragraph reports one T cell receptor beta chain. V dropped 0 bases and J dropped 6 bases, with 11 bases sitting between them. The CDR3 is 14 amino acids. Germline V gene sequence: CDR1 MNHEY, CDR2 SVGAGI. The data are from a study of blood T cell repertoires in COVID-19. On the study more broadly: Samples representing acute and convalescent COVID-19 were sourced from the United States, Italy and Spain.

Repertoires were generated with immunoSEQ multiplex PCR, while TCRdb's copy carries only in-frame clones and drops some. The table includes 450,000 to 500,000 clones, roughly 87% detected once. Recovery meant two consecutive negative NP/OP PCR tests, professional clearance, or resolved symptoms. The sample was PBMCs or T cells enriched from blood (not recorded which). This receptor was obtained from a woman between 18 and 29 years old who had recovered from COVID-19. V usage is TRBV6-5 and J usage is TRBJ1-1; D is undetermined. The CDR3 loop reads CASSYSGAAAEAFF. For the CDR3, the DNA is TGTGCCAGCAGTTACTCGGGAGCAGCGGCTGAAGCTTTCTTT.